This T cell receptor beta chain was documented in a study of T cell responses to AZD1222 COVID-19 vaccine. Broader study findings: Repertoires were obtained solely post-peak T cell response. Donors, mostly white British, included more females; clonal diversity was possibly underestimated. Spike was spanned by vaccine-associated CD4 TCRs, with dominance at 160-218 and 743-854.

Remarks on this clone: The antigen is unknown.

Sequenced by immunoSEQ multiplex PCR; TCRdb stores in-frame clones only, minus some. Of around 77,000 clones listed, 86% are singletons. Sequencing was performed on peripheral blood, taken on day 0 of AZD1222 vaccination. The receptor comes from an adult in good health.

In nucleotides, the CDR3 is TGCGCCAGCAGCCAAGTATTAACAGCTTCCTACGAGCAGTACTTC. Encoded protein: CASSQVLTASYEQYF. The chain uses TRBV4-3 and TRBJ2-7; unclear D gene. The CDR3 is 15 amino acids. The germline gives CDR1 LGHNA, CDR2 YSLEER. V was pared by 1 base and J by 1 base, with 11 bases between.